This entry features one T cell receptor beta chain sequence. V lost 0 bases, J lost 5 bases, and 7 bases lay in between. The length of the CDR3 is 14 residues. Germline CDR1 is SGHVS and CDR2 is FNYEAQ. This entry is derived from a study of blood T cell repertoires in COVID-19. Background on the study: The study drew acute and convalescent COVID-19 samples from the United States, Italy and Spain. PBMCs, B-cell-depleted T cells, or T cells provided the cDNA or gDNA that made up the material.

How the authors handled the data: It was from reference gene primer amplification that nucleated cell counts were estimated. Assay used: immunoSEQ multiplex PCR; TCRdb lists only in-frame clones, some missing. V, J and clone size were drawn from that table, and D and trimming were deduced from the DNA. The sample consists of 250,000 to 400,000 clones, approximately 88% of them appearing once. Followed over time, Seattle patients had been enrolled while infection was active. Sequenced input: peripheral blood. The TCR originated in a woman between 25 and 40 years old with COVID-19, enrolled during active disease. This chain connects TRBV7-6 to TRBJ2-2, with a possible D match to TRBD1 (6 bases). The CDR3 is CASSLAQGTGELFF. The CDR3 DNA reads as TGTGCCAGCAGCTTAGCTCAGGGGACCGGGGAGCTGTTTTTT.